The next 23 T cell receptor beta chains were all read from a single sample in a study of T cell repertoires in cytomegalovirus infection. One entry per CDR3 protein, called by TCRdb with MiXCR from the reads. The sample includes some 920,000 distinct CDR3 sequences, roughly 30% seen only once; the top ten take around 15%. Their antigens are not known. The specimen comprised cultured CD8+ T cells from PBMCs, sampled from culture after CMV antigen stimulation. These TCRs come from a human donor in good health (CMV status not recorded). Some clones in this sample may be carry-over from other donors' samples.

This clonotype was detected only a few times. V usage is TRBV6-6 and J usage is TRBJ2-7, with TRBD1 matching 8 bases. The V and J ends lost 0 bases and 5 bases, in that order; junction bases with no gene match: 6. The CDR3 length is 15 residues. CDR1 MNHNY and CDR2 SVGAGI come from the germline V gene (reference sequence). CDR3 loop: CASSYSVDRGNEQYF. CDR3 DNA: TGTGCCAGCAGTTACTCGGTAGACAGGGGCAACGAGCAGTACTTC.

The CDR3 nucleotides are TGTGCCAGCAGCTTAGGGACAGGGGCTGCTAACTATGGCTACACCTTC. Translated, it gives CASSLGTGAANYGYTF. The chain employs TRBV7-9 and TRBJ1-2; TRBD1 matches at 9 bases. The CDR3 sequence is 16 residues long. J gave up 0 bases and V 1 base, and 3 bases lay outside the gene matches. Per germline, CDR1 SEHNR and CDR2 FQNEAQ (reference sequence).

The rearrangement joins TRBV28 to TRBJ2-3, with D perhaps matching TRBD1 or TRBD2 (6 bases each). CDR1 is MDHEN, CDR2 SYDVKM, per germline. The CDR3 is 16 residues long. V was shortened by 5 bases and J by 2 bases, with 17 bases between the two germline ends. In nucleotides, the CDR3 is TGTGCCAGCAGTCCCCCGGAGGGGGGCTCCACAGATACGCAGTATTTT. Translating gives CASSPPEGGSTDTQYF.

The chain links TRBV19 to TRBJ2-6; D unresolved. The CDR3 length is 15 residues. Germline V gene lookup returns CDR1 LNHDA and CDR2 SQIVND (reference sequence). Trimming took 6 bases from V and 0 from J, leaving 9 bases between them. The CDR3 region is CASSNSLSGANVLTF. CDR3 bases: TGTGCCAGTAGCAACAGCCTCTCTGGGGCCAACGTCCTGACTTTC.

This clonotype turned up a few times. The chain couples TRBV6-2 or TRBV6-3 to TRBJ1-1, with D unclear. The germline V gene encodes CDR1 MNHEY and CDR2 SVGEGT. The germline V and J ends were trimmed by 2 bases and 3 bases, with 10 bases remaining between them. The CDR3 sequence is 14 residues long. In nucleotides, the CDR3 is TGTGCCAGCAGTTACGACTCAGCATACACTGAAGCTTTCTTT. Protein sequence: CASSYDSAYTEAFF.

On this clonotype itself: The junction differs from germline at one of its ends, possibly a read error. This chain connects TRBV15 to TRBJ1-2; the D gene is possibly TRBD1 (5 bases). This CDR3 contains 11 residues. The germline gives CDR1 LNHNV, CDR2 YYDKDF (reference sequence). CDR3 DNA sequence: TGTGCCACCAGCAGGGGACCCCTGAGGGCCTTC. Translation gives CATSRGPLRAF.

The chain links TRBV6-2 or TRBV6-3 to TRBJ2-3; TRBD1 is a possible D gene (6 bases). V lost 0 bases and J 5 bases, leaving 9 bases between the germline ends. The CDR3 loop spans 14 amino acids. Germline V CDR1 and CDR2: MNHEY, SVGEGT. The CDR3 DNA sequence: TGTGCCAGCAGTTACTCGAGCAGGGGAGATACGCAGTATTTT. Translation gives CASSYSSRGDTQYF.

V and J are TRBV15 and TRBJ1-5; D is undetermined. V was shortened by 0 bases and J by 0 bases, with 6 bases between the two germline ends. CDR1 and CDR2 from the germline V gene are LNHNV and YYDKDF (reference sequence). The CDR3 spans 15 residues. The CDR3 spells CATSRDLGSNQPQHF. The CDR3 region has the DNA TGTGCCACCAGCAGAGATCTTGGTAGCAATCAGCCCCAGCATTTT. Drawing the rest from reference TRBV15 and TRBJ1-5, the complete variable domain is DAMVIQNPRYQVTQFGKPVTLSCSQTLNHNVMYWYQQKSSQAPKLLFHYYDKDFNNEADTPDNFQSRRPNTSFCFLDIRSPGLGDTAMYLCATSRDLGSNQPQHFGDGTRLSIL.

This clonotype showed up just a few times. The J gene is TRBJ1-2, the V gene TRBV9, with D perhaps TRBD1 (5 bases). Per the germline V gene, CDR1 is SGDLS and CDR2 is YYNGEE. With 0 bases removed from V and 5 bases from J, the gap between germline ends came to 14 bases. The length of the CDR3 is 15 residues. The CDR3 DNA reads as TGTGCCAGCAGCGTAGACCAGGGACCGGGTTATGGCTACACCTTC. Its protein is CASSVDQGPGYGYTF. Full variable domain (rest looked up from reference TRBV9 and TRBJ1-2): DSGVTQTPKHLITATGQRVTLRCSPRSGDLSVYWYQQSLDQGLQFLIQYYNGEERAKGNILERFSAQQFPDLHSELNLSSLELGDSALYFCASSVDQGPGYGYTFGSGTRLTVV.

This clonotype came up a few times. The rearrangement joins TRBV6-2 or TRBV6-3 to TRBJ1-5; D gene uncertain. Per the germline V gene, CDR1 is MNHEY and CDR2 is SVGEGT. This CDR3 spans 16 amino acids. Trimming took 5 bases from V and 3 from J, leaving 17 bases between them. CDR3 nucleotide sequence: TGTGCCAGCAGTCGCGACCTCGACGCGGCCAATCAGCCCCAGCATTTT. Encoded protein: CASSRDLDAANQPQHF.

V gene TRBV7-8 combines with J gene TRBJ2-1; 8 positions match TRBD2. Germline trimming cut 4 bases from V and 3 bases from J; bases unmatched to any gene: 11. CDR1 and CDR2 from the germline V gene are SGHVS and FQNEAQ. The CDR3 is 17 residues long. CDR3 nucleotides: TGTGCCAGCAGCTCCCCTGGCGGGGGGTCCTACTACAATGAGCAGTTCTTC. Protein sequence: CASSSPGGGSYYNEQFF.

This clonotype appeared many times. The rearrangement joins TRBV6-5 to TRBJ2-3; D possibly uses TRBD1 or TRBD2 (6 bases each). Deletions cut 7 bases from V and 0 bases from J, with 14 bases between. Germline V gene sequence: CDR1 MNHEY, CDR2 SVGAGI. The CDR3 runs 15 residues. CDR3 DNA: TGTGCCAGCACGGGGGCGTCTACTAGCACAGATACGCAGTATTTT. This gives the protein CASTGASTSTDTQYF.

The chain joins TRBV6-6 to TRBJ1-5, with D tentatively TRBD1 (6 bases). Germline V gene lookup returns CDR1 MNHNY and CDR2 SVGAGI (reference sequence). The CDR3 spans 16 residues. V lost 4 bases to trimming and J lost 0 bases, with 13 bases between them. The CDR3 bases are TGTGCCAGCAGTTCCCCTCAGGGGTATAGCAATCAGCCCCAGCATTTT. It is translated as CASSSPQGYSNQPQHF.

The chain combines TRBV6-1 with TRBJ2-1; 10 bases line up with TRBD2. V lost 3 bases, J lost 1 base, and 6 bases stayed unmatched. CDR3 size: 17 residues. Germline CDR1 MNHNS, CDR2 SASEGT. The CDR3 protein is CASSDRLAGASYNEQFF. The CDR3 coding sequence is TGTGCCAGCAGTGACCGTCTAGCGGGGGCATCCTACAATGAGCAGTTCTTC.

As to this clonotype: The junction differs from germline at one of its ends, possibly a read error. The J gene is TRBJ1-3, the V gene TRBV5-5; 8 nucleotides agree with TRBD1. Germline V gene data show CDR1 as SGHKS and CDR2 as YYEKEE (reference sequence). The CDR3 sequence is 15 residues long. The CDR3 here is CASSTDRGLGNTIFF. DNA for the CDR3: TGTGCCAGCAGCACAGACAGGGGCCTTGGAAACACCATATTTTTT.

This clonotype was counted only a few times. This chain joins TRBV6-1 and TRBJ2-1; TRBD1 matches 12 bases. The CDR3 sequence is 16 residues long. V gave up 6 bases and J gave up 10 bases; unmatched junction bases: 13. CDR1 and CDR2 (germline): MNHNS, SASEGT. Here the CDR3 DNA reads TGTGCCAGCAGCACTCCCGGGACAGGGGGCTGGTGGGAGCAGTTCTTC. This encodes CASSTPGTGGWWEQFF.

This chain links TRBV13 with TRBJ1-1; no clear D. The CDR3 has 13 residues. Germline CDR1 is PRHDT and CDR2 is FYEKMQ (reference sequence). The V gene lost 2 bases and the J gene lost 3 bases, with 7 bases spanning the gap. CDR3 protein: CASSLWADTEAFF. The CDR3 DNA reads TGTGCCAGCAGCTTATGGGCGGACACTGAAGCTTTCTTT.

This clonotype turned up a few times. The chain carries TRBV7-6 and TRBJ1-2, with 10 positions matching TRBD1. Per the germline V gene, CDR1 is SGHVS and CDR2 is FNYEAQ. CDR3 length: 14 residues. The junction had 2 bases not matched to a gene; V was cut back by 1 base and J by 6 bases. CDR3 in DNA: TGTGCCAGCAGCTTAGATGGGACAGGGGATGGCTACACCTTC. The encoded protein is CASSLDGTGDGYTF.

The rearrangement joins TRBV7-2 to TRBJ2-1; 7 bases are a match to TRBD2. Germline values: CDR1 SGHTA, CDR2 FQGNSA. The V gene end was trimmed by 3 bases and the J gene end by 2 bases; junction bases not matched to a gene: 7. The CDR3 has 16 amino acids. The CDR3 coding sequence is TGTGCCAGCAGCTTGGGGGGGGAGTTCGCCTACAATGAGCAGTTCTTC. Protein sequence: CASSLGGEFAYNEQFF.

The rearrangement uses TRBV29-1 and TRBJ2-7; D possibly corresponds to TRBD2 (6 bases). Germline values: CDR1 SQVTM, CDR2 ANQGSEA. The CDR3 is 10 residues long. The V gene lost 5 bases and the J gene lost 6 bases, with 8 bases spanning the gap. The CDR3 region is CSVLRGEQYF. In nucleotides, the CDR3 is TGCAGCGTTCTGCGGGGCGAGCAGTACTTC.

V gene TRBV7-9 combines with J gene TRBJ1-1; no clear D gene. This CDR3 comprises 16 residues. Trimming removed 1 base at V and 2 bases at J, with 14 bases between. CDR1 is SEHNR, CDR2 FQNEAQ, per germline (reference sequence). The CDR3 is CASSLEGGRINTEAFF. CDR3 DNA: TGTGCCAGCAGCTTAGAGGGCGGCAGGATTAACACTGAAGCTTTCTTT.

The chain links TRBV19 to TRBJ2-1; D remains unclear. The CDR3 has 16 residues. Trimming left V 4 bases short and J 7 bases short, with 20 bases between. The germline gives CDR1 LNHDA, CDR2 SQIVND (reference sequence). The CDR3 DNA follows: TGTGCCAGTAGTAGCCCGGGCAGGTCCCTGGGGAATGAGCAGTTCTTC. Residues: CASSSPGRSLGNEQFF.

The CDR3 DNA reads TGTGCCAGCAGCTTAGCGCAAAGGACGAAGAGCGAGCAGTACTTC. Translation gives CASSLAQRTKSEQYF. This chain links TRBV7-9 with TRBJ2-7; no firm D call. This CDR3 contains 15 residues. Germline lookup yields CDR1 SEHNR and CDR2 FQNEAQ (reference sequence). The V gene lost 0 bases and the J gene lost 6 bases, with 15 bases spanning the gap.